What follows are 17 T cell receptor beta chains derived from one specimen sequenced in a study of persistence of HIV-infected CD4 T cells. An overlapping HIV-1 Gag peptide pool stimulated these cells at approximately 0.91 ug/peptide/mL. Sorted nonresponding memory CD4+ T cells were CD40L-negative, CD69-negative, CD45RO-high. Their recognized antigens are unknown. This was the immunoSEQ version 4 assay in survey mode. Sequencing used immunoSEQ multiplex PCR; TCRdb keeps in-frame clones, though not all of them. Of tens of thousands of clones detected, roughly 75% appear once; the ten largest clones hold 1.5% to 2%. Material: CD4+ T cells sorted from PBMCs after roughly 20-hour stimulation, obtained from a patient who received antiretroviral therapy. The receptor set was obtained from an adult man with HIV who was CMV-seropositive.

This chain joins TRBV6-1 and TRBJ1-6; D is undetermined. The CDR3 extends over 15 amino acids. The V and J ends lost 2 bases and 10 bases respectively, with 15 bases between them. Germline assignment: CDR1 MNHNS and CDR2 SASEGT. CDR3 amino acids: CASSESTLGKSPLHF. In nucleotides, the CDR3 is TGTGCCAGCAGTGAATCAACTCTGGGGAAATCACCCCTCCACTTT.

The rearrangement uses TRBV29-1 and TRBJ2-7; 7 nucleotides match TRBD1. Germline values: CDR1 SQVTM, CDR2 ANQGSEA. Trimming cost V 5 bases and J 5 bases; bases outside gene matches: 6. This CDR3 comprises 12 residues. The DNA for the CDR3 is TGCAGCGTTAGGACAGGAAGCAACGAGCAGTACTTC. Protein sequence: CSVRTGSNEQYF.

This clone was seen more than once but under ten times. CDR3 bases: TGTGCCAGCAGCTTCGACAGGGGGGTCTCTTACGAGCAGTACTTC. Translated, it gives CASSFDRGVSYEQYF. The chain links TRBV7-2 to TRBJ2-7; 9 bases align to TRBD1. V was clipped by 3 bases and J by 4 bases; unmatched bases: 7. The CDR3 consists of 15 residues. The V gene's germline CDR1 is SGHTA and CDR2 FQGNSA. Drawing the rest from reference TRBV7-2 and TRBJ2-7, the complete variable domain is GAGVSQSPSNKVTEKGKDVELRCDPISGHTALYWYRQSLGQGLEFLIYFQGNSAPDKSGLPSDRFSAERTGGSVSTLTIQRTQQEDSAVYLCASSFDRGVSYEQYFGPGTRLTVT.

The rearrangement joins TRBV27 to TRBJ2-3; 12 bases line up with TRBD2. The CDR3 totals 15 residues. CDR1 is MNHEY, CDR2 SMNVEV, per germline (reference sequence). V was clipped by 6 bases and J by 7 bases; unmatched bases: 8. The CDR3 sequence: CASRTSSGGAYTQYF. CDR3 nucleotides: TGTGCCAGCAGGACCTCTAGCGGGGGGGCCTATACGCAGTATTTT.

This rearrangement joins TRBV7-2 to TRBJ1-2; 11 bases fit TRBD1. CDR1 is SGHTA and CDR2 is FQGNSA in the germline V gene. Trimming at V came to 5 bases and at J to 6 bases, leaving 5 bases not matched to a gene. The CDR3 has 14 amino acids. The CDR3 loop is CASSPGQGGHGYTF. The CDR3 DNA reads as TGTGCCAGCAGCCCGGGACAGGGGGGACATGGCTACACCTTC.

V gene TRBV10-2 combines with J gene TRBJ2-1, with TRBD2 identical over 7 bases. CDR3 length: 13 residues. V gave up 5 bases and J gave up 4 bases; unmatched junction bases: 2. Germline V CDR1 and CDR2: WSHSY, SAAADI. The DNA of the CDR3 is TGCGCCAGCAGTTACGGGGGGTACAATGAGCAGTTCTTC. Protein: CASSYGGYNEQFF.

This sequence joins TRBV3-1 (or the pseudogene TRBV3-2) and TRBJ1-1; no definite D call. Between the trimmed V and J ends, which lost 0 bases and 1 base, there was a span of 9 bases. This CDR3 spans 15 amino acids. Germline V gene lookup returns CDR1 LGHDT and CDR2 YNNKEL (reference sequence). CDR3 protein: CASSQEIMENTEAFF. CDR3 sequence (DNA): TGTGCCAGCAGCCAAGAAATCATGGAGAACACTGAAGCTTTCTTT.

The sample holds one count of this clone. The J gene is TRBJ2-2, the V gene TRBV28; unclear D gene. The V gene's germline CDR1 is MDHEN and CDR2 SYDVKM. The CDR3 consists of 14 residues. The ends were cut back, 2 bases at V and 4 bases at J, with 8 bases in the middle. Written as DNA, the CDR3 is TGTGCCAGCAGTTTAATGCCGGGCACCGGGGAGCTGTTTTTT. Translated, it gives CASSLMPGTGELFF. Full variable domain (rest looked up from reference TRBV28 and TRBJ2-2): DVKVTQSSRYLVKRTGEKVFLECVQDMDHENMFWYRQDPGLGLRLIYFSYDVKMKEKGDIPEGYSVSREKKERFSLILESASTNQTSMYLCASSLMPGTGELFFGEGSRLTVL.

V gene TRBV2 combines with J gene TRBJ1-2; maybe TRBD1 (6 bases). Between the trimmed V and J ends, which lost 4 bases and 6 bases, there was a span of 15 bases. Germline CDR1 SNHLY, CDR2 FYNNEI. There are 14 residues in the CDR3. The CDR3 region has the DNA TGTGCCAGCAGTGGGCTAGGGGGACGTGATGGCTACACCTTC. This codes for CASSGLGGRDGYTF.

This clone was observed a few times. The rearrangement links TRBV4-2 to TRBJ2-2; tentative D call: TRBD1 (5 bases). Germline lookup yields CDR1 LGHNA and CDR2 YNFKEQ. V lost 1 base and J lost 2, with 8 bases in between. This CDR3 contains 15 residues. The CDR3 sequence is CASSQGQINTGELFF. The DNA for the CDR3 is TGTGCCAGCAGCCAAGGACAGATTAACACCGGGGAGCTGTTTTTT.

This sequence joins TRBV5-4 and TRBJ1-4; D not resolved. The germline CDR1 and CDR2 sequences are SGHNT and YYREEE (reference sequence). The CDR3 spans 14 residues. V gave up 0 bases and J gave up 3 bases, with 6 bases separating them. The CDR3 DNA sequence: TGTGCCAGCAGCTTGGGCGCAGCTAATGAAAAACTGTTTTTT. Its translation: CASSLGAANEKLFF.

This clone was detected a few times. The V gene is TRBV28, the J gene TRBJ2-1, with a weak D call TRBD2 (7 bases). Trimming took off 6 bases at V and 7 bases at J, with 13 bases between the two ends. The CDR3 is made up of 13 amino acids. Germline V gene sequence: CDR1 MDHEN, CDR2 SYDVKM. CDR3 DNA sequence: TGTGCCAGCAGATGGGGGGGCCAAAATGAGCAGTTCTTC. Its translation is CASRWGGQNEQFF.

The CDR3 DNA reads TGTGCCAGCTCAAGGCAGGGAAACGGTGGCTACACCTTC. Translation gives CASSRQGNGGYTF. This sequence joins TRBV6-5 and TRBJ1-2, with D possibly TRBD1 on 5 matching bases. Trimming shortened V by 8 bases and J by 7 bases, and 17 bases separated the two germline ends. Germline lookup yields CDR1 MNHEY and CDR2 SVGAGI. This CDR3 spans 13 amino acids.

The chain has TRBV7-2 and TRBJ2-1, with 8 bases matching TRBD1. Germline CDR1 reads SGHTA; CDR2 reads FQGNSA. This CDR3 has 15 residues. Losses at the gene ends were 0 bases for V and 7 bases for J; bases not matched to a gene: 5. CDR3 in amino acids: CASSLAGQAPNEQFF. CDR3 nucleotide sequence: TGTGCCAGCAGCTTAGCGGGACAGGCACCTAATGAGCAGTTCTTC.

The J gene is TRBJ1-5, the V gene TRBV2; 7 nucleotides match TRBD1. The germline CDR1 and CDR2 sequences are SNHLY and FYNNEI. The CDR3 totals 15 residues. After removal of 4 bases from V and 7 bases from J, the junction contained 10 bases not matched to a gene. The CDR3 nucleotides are TGTGCCAGCAGTGCTACAGGGGTGACGGGCCAGCCCCAGCATTTT. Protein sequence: CASSATGVTGQPQHF. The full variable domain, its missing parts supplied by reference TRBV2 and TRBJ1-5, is EPEVTQTPSHQVTQMGQEVILRCVPISNHLYFYWYRQILGQKVEFLVSFYNNEISEKSEIFDDQFSVERPDGSNFTLKIRSTKLEDSAMYFCASSATGVTGQPQHFGDGTRLSIL.

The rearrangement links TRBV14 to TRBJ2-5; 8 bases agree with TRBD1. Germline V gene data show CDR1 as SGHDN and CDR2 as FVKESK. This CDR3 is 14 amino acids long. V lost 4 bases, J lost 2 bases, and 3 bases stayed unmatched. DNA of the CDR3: TGTGCCAGCAGCCGTAACAGGGGGCAAGAGACCCAGTACTTC. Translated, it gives CASSRNRGQETQYF.

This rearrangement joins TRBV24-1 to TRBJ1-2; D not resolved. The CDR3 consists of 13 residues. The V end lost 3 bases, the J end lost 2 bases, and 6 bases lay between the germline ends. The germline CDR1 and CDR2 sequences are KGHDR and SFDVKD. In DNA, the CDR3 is TGTGCCACCAGTGATGAGAAGAACTATGGCTACACCTTC. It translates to CATSDEKNYGYTF.